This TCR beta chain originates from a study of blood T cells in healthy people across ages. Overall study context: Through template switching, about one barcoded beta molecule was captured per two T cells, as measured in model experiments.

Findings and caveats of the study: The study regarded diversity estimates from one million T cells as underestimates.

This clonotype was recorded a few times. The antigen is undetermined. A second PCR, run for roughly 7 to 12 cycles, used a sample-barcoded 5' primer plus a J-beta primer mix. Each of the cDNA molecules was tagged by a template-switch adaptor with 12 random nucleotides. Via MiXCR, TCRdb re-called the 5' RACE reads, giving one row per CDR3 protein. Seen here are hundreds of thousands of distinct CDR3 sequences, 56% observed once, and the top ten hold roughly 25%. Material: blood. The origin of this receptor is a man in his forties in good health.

This CDR3 is CASSPGLAGGGGEQFF. CDR3 nucleotide sequence: TGCGCCAGCAGCCCAGGACTAGCGGGAGGCGGGGGTGAGCAGTTCTTC. The chain combines TRBV5-1 with TRBJ2-1, with 14 positions matching TRBD2. CDR3 length: 16 residues. Germline assignment: CDR1 SGHRS and CDR2 YFSETQ. The trim removed 4 bases at V and 9 bases at J, leaving 9 bases unmatched.